The 32 T cell receptor beta chains below were found in one sample sequenced in a study of a mutant IDH1 vaccine in newly diagnosed glioma. The sample's time point: baseline, week 1 (first vaccination visit). The treatment: pre-vaccination baseline after standard-of-care therapy. Sequencing used immunoSEQ multiplex PCR; TCRdb keeps in-frame clones, though not all of them. The sample shows about 32,000 clones, more than 65% of them seen only once. The specimen was PBMCs, collected from a glioma patient treated with radiotherapy, temozolomide or both. These receptors all come from a young man with glioma.

The genes are TRBV5-5 and TRBJ1-4, with D unresolved. Looked up from germline, CDR1 is SGHKS and CDR2 is YYEKEE (reference sequence). V was clipped by 4 bases and J by 0 bases, with 10 bases between them. The CDR3 has 15 amino acids. CDR3 sequence (DNA): TGTGCCAGCAGCCGGGAGGGTACAACTAATGAAAAACTGTTTTTT. It codes for CASSREGTTNEKLFF.

The chain uses TRBV25-1 and TRBJ2-6; no firm D call. Germline V gene sequence: CDR1 MGHDK, CDR2 SYGVNS. The V end lost 1 base, the J end lost 2 bases, and 0 bases lay between the germline ends. The CDR3 is 13 residues long. CDR3 amino acids: CASSESGANVLTF. The CDR3 DNA sequence: TGTGCCAGCAGTGAATCTGGGGCCAACGTCCTGACTTTC.

As for this clone: A read error may account for a junction end that differs from germline. The chain recombines TRBV6-5 with TRBJ1-2, with no clear D. This CDR3 contains 11 residues. Germline CDR1 and CDR2: MNHEY and SVGAGI. The CDR3: CASSYSFWLYF. CDR3 in DNA: TGTGCCAGCAGTTACTCGTTCTGGCTCTATTTC.

This clone was seen only a few times. The rearrangement links TRBV30 to TRBJ1-2, with a possible D match to TRBD1 (6 bases). This CDR3 contains 12 residues. V lost 4 bases and J lost 0, with 6 bases in between. CDR1 is GTSNPN and CDR2 is SVGIG in the germline V gene (reference sequence). The chain's CDR3 is CAWKGANYGYTF. The CDR3 DNA reads as TGTGCCTGGAAGGGGGCTAACTATGGCTACACCTTC.

This chain uses TRBV5-1 with TRBJ2-1; TRBD1 agrees at 8 bases. Germline-derived CDR1 and CDR2 are SGHRS and YFSETQ. Trimming at V came to 2 bases and at J to 9 bases, leaving 10 bases not matched to a gene. The CDR3 runs to 15 residues. The CDR3 nucleotides are TGCGCCAGCAGCTTAGGTGGGACAGGCGCTAGTGAGCAGTTCTTC. This codes for CASSLGGTGASEQFF.

This clone was seen only a few times. V usage is TRBV2 and J usage is TRBJ2-7; maybe TRBD2 (5 bases). From germline, CDR1 is SNHLY and CDR2 FYNNEI. V was clipped by 3 bases and J by 1 base, with 7 bases between them. The CDR3 has 13 amino acids. CDR3 nucleotides: TGTGCCAGCAGTGATGCGGGTTCCTACGAGCAGTACTTC. The encoded protein is CASSDAGSYEQYF.

J is TRBJ1-1 and V is TRBV15; tentatively, D is TRBD1 (6 bases). V was trimmed by 2 bases and J by 6 bases, leaving 16 bases between them. The germline CDR1 and CDR2 sequences are LNHNV and YYDKDF (reference sequence). The CDR3 totals 15 residues. For the CDR3, the DNA is TGTGCCACCAGCAGAACCCGGGGGGCCGGCGCTGAAGCTTTCTTT. It is translated as CATSRTRGAGAEAFF.

J is TRBJ2-3 and V is TRBV5-1; D remains unclear. V lost 0 bases, J lost 0 bases, and 8 bases lay in between. The germline CDR1 and CDR2 sequences are SGHRS and YFSETQ. The CDR3 extends over 15 amino acids. The CDR3 protein is CASSLEPYSTDTQYF. Here the CDR3 DNA reads TGCGCCAGCAGCTTGGAACCTTATAGCACAGATACGCAGTATTTT.

The chain employs TRBV6-5 and TRBJ1-1; 8 nucleotides align to TRBD1. V lost 6 bases and J lost 0; bases outside the gene matches: 6. The CDR3 has 15 residues. Germline V gene sequence: CDR1 MNHEY, CDR2 SVGAGI. CDR3 sequence reads: CASRYGQGMNTEAFF. CDR3 in DNA: TGTGCCAGCAGGTATGGACAGGGTATGAACACTGAAGCTTTCTTT.

V gene TRBV4-3 combines with J gene TRBJ2-7, with a tentative D call TRBD1 (6 bases). Looked up from germline, CDR1 is LGHNA and CDR2 is YSLEER. V lost 0 bases, J lost 6 bases, and 15 bases lay in between. The CDR3 is 15 amino acids. The CDR3 is CASSQDKTGRFEQYF. In DNA, the CDR3 is TGCGCCAGCAGCCAAGATAAAACAGGGAGATTCGAGCAGTACTTC.

The chain employs TRBV15 and TRBJ1-5; 8 nucleotides match TRBD1. The ends lost 3 bases at V and 0 bases at J; junction bases unmatched: 16. From germline, CDR1 is LNHNV and CDR2 YYDKDF (reference sequence). The CDR3 contains 20 residues. CDR3 in amino acids: CATSSVGRTGWVYSNQPQHF. In nucleotides, the CDR3 is TGTGCCACCAGCAGCGTCGGACGGACAGGGTGGGTATATAGCAATCAGCCCCAGCATTTT. Together with reference TRBV15 and TRBJ1-5, the CDR3 gives the full variable domain: DAMVIQNPRYQVTQFGKPVTLSCSQTLNHNVMYWYQQKSSQAPKLLFHYYDKDFNNEADTPDNFQSRRPNTSFCFLDIRSPGLGDTAMYLCATSSVGRTGWVYSNQPQHFGDGTRLSIL.

The chain carries TRBV5-5 and TRBJ2-7; 8 nucleotides agree with TRBD1. CDR3 size: 15 residues. After removal of 2 bases from V and 2 bases from J, the junction contained 6 bases not matched to a gene. The germline gives CDR1 SGHKS, CDR2 YYEKEE (reference sequence). Written as DNA, the CDR3 is TGTGCCAGCAGCTTTGACAGGGGCCCAACCTACGAGCAGTACTTC. Translation: CASSFDRGPTYEQYF. Drawing the rest from reference TRBV5-5 and TRBJ2-7, the complete variable domain is DAGVTQSPTHLIKTRGQQVTLRCSPISGHKSVSWYQQVLGQGPQFIFQYYEKEERGRGNFPDRFSARQFPNYSSELNVNALLLGDSALYLCASSFDRGPTYEQYFGPGTRLTVT.

The V call is TRBV29-1, the J call TRBJ2-3; D uncertain. V was pared by 1 base and J by 4 bases, with 3 bases between. The CDR3 sequence is 11 residues long. Germline loops: CDR1 SQVTM, CDR2 ANQGSEA. As DNA, the CDR3 is TGCAGCGTTGAAGGACCAGATACGCAGTATTTT. The encoded protein is CSVEGPDTQYF.

V is TRBV14 and J is TRBJ2-1; D remains ambiguous. The CDR3 is 17 amino acids. The germline V and J ends were trimmed by 2 bases and 0 bases, with 14 bases remaining between them. Per germline, CDR1 SGHDN and CDR2 FVKESK. The CDR3 loop reads CASSQNFAFSSYNEQFF. The CDR3, as DNA: TGTGCCAGCAGCCAAAATTTTGCGTTTAGCTCCTACAATGAGCAGTTCTTC.

This clone was seen a single time. The CDR3 is CASSQDWQNTEAFF. In nucleotides, the CDR3 is TGCGCCAGCAGCCAAGATTGGCAGAACACTGAAGCTTTCTTT. The chain has TRBV4-3 and TRBJ1-1; no reliable D call. Germline assignment: CDR1 LGHNA and CDR2 YSLEER. The CDR3 loop spans 14 amino acids. V was cut by 0 bases and J by 1 base, with 6 bases left in between.

The chain couples TRBV7-3 to TRBJ2-7; tentatively, D is TRBD1 or TRBD2 (6 bases each). Trimming stripped 2 bases from V and 0 bases from J, with 11 bases between. This CDR3 has 15 residues. From germline, CDR1 is SGHTA and CDR2 FQGTGA. The CDR3 reads CASSLRGTHSYEQYF. The CDR3 DNA is TGTGCCAGCAGCTTACGGGGGACACACTCCTACGAGCAGTACTTC.

V and J are TRBV5-1 and TRBJ2-3; the match to TRBD2 covers 8 bases. CDR3 length equals 16 residues. Trimming cost V 2 bases and J 0 bases; bases outside gene matches: 5. Germline loops: CDR1 SGHRS, CDR2 YFSETQ. As DNA, the CDR3 is TGCGCCAGCAGCTTCTATTCTAGCGGGAGCACAGATACGCAGTATTTT. It codes for CASSFYSSGSTDTQYF.

The chain joins TRBV29-1 to TRBJ2-7; the match to TRBD1 covers 9 bases. Germline CDR1 and CDR2: SQVTM and ANQGSEA. V was clipped by 6 bases and J by 4 bases; unmatched bases: 7. This CDR3 comprises 13 residues. The CDR3 reads CSVTGGRGYEQYF. Here the CDR3 DNA reads TGCAGCGTCACAGGGGGCAGAGGGTACGAGCAGTACTTC.

The J gene is TRBJ1-2, the V gene TRBV2; 7 bases agree with TRBD1. CDR1 and CDR2 from the germline V gene are SNHLY and FYNNEI. The length of the CDR3 is 13 residues. The J segment lost 3 bases and the V segment lost 6 bases, leaving 4 bases of the junction unmatched. Here the CDR3 reads CASSATGDYGYTF. The CDR3 DNA follows: TGTGCCAGCAGCGCCACAGGGGACTATGGCTACACCTTC.

This clone appeared once. This chain links TRBV4-2 with TRBJ2-1; 10 nucleotides match TRBD2. The V segment lost 4 bases and the J segment 5 bases; nucleotides outside the gene matches: 8. The CDR3 runs 16 residues. Germline CDR1 LGHNA, CDR2 YNFKEQ. CDR3 nucleotides: TGTGCCAGCAGCCGAAAAGCGGGAGGGTGGGACAATGAGCAGTTCTTC. Protein product: CASSRKAGGWDNEQFF.

The chain joins TRBV29-1 to TRBJ2-3, with 7 bases aligning to TRBD2. Germline V lookup: CDR1 SQVTM, CDR2 ANQGSEA. J was trimmed by 5 bases and V by 5 bases; bases with no gene match: 1. The CDR3 is 11 amino acids. The CDR3 spells CSVREGDTQYF. For the CDR3, the DNA is TGCAGCGTTAGGGAGGGAGATACGCAGTATTTT.

The chain combines TRBV2 with TRBJ1-5, with D possibly being TRBD1 (5 bases). CDR1 and CDR2 from the germline V gene are SNHLY and FYNNEI. V lost 0 bases and J 7 bases, leaving 13 bases between the germline ends. This CDR3 contains 15 residues. CDR3 sequence reads: CASSEAQGAGQPQHF. Here the CDR3 DNA reads TGTGCCAGCAGTGAAGCGCAAGGGGCCGGACAGCCCCAGCATTTT.

This chain connects TRBV6-5 to TRBJ2-7; D remains ambiguous. V was clipped by 2 bases and J by 7 bases, with 12 bases between them. The CDR3 runs to 13 residues. Germline V lookup: CDR1 MNHEY, CDR2 SVGAGI. The CDR3: CASSYGPLGEQYF. As DNA, the CDR3 is TGTGCCAGCAGTTACGGCCCTCTCGGGGAGCAGTACTTC.

The DNA for the CDR3 is TGTGCCAGCAGCTCCGAAGGTAAGCCCTACACTGAAGCTTTCTTT. This codes for CASSSEGKPYTEAFF. The rearrangement uses TRBV9 and TRBJ1-1; D unresolved. The CDR3 extends over 15 amino acids. Trimming took 4 bases from V and 3 from J, leaving 16 bases between them. Germline V gene sequence: CDR1 SGDLS, CDR2 YYNGEE.

The J gene is TRBJ2-1, the V gene TRBV7-8; D is uncertain. Trimming pared 5 bases from V and 7 bases from J, leaving 9 bases between. This CDR3 region has 12 residues. Germline V gene lookup returns CDR1 SGHVS and CDR2 FQNEAQ. The CDR3 bases are TGTGCCAGCAGCCCCGTCGTTAATGAGCAGTTCTTC. This codes for CASSPVVNEQFF.

The genes are TRBV27 and TRBJ2-1, with 9 bases matching TRBD2. The CDR3 is made up of 15 amino acids. CDR1 and CDR2 from the germline V gene are MNHEY and SMNVEV (reference sequence). Germline trimming cut 8 bases from V and 9 bases from J; bases unmatched to any gene: 14. CDR3 bases: TGTGCCAGCTCGCCCGTAATAGCGGGAGTGAGTGAGCAGTTCTTC. It is translated as CASSPVIAGVSEQFF.

The chain carries TRBV15 and TRBJ1-5; D unresolved. Trimming left V 3 bases short and J 0 bases short, with 6 bases between. Germline-derived CDR1 and CDR2 are LNHNV and YYDKDF (reference sequence). This CDR3 spans 14 amino acids. The CDR3 nucleotides read TGTGCCACCAGCAGGGTAGATAGCAATCAGCCCCAGCATTTT. Translated, it gives CATSRVDSNQPQHF.

This chain uses TRBV5-1 with TRBJ2-3; D is uncertain. The V and J ends lost 0 bases and 1 base respectively, with 9 bases between them. Germline V gene sequence: CDR1 SGHRS, CDR2 YFSETQ. The CDR3 loop spans 15 amino acids. The CDR3 is CASSLDGGGTDTQYF. The CDR3 DNA follows: TGCGCCAGCAGCTTGGACGGTGGGGGCACAGATACGCAGTATTTT. The full variable domain, rest sourced from reference TRBV5-1 and TRBJ2-3, is KAGVTQTPRYLIKTRGQQVTLSCSPISGHRSVSWYQQTPGQGLQFLFEYFSETQRNKGNFPGRFSGRQFSNSRSEMNVSTLELGDSALYLCASSLDGGGTDTQYFGPGTRLTVL.

This sequence joins TRBV4-1 and TRBJ1-6; TRBD1 matches at 8 bases. J was trimmed by 7 bases and V by 3 bases; bases with no gene match: 2. In germline, CDR1 is MGHRA, CDR2 YSYEKL. CDR3 length: 14 residues. This CDR3 is CASSQDRVNSPLHF. The DNA for the CDR3 is TGCGCCAGCAGCCAGGACAGGGTCAATTCACCCCTCCACTTT.

The chain carries TRBV4-1 and TRBJ2-2; 7 bases align to TRBD2. The CDR3 length is 15 residues. The germline CDR1 and CDR2 sequences are MGHRA and YSYEKL. Trimming cost V 4 bases and J 0 bases; bases outside gene matches: 2. CDR3 sequence reads: CASSLRGTNTGELFF. The CDR3 coding sequence is TGCGCCAGCAGCCTGCGGGGGACGAACACCGGGGAGCTGTTTTTT.

V and J are TRBV2 and TRBJ1-5, with a weak D call TRBD1 (5 bases). The germline CDR1 and CDR2 sequences are SNHLY and FYNNEI. The V end was cut by 7 bases, the J end by 1 base, with 8 bases between. The length of the CDR3 is 13 residues. CDR3 residues: CASNRQSNQPQHF. The CDR3 nucleotides are TGTGCCAGCAACCGACAGAGCAATCAGCCCCAGCATTTT.

This chain links TRBV5-1 with TRBJ2-7, with D perhaps given as TRBD1 or TRBD2 (5 bases each). Trimming took off 0 bases at V and 0 bases at J, with 10 bases between the two ends. Looked up from germline, CDR1 is SGHRS and CDR2 is YFSETQ. The CDR3 has 15 amino acids. The chain's CDR3 is CASSLAGANSYEQYF. The DNA for the CDR3 is TGCGCCAGCAGCTTGGCCGGGGCAAACTCCTACGAGCAGTACTTC.